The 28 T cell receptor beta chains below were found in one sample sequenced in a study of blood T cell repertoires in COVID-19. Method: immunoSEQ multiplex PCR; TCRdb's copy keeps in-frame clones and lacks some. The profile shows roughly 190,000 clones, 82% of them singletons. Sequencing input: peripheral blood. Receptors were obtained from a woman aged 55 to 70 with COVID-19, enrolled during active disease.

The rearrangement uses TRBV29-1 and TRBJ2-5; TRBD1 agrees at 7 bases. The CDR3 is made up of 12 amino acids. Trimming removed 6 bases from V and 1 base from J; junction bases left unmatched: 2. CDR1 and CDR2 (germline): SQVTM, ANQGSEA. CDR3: CSVDRAQETQYF. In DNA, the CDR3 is TGCAGCGTCGACAGGGCCCAAGAGACCCAGTACTTC.

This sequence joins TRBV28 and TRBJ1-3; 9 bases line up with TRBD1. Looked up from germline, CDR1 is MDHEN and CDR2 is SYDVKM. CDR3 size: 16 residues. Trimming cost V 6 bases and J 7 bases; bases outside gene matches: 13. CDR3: CASSEAQGAQSNTIYF. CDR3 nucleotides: TGTGCCAGCAGCGAGGCACAGGGGGCGCAATCCAACACCATATATTTT.

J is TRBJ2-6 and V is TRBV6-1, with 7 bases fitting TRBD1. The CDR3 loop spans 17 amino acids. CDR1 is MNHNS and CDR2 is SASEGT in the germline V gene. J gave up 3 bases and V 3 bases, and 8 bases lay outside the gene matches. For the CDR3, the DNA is TGTGCCAGCAGTGATTTATTCAGGGGGAGTGGGGCCAACGTCCTGACTTTC. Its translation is CASSDLFRGSGANVLTF.

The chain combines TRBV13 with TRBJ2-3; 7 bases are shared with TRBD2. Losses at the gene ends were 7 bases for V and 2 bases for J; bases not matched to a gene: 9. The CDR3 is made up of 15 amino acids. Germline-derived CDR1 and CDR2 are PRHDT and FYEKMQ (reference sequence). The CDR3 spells CASIGPGTTTDTQYF. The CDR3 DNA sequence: TGTGCCAGCATTGGTCCCGGGACTACCACAGATACGCAGTATTTT.

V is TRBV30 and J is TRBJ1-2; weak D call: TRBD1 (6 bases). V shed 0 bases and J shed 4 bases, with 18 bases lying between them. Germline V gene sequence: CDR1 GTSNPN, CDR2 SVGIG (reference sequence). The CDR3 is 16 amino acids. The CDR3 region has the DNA TGTGCCTGGAGTGTAGGGCTCCGGCAGGGGAGCTATGGCTACACCTTC. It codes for CAWSVGLRQGSYGYTF.

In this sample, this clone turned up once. CDR3 protein: CASSEILSPVQAPGNTIYF. The CDR3, as DNA: TGTGCCAGCAGTGAAATTCTATCGCCAGTGCAGGCTCCTGGAAACACCATATATTTT. The V and J genes are TRBV6-1 and TRBJ1-3; D ambiguous. This CDR3 spans 19 amino acids. Germline values: CDR1 MNHNS, CDR2 SASEGT. The V end lost 2 bases, the J end lost 2 bases, and 22 bases lay between the germline ends.

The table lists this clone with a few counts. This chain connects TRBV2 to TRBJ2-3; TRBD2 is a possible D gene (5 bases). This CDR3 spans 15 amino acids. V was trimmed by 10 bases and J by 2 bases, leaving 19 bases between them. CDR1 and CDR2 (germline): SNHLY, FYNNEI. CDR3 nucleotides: TGTGCCAACCGAGAGCGGAATCAGATCACAGATACGCAGTATTTT. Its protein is CANRERNQITDTQYF.

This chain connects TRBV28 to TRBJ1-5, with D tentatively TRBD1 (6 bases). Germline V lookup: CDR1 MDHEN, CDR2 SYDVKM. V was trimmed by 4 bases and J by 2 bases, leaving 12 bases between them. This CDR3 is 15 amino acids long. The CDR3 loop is CASSSYRVGNQPQHF. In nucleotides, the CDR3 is TGTGCCAGCAGTTCCTACAGGGTCGGCAATCAGCCCCAGCATTTT.

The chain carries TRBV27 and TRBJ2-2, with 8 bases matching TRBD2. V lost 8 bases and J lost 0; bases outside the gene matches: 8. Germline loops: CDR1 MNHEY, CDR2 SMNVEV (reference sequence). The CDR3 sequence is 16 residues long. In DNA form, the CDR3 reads TGTGCCAGCGGAATAACTAGCGGACCGAACACCGGGGAGCTGTTTTTT. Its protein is CASGITSGPNTGELFF.

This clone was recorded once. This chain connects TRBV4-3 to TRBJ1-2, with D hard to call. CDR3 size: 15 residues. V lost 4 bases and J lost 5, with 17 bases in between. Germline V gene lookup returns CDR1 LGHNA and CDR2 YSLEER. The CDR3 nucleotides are TGCGCCAGCAGCCCTTCATGGAAGGGAGCGTATGGCTACACCTTC. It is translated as CASSPSWKGAYGYTF.

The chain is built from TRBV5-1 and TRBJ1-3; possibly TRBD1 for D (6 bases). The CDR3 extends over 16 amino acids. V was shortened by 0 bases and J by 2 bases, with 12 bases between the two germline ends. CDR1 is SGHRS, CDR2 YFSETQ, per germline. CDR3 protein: CASSLGPTGTGNTIYF. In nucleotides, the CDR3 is TGCGCCAGCAGCTTGGGGCCCACAGGGACTGGAAACACCATATATTTT. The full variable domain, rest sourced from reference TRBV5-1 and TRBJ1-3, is KAGVTQTPRYLIKTRGQQVTLSCSPISGHRSVSWYQQTPGQGLQFLFEYFSETQRNKGNFPGRFSGRQFSNSRSEMNVSTLELGDSALYLCASSLGPTGTGNTIYFGEGSWLTVV.

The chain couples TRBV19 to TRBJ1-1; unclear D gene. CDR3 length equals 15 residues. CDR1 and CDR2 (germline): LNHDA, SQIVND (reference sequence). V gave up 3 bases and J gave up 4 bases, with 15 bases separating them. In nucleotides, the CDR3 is TGTGCCAGTAGTATGTTGCCAGACTCCTTCACTGAAGCTTTCTTT. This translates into CASSMLPDSFTEAFF.

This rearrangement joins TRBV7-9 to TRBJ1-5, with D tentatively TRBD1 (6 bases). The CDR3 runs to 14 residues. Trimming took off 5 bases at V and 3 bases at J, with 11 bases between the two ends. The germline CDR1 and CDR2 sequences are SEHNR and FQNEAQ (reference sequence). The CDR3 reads CASSRGGFNQPQHF. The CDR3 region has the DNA TGTGCCAGCAGCCGCGGGGGCTTCAATCAGCCCCAGCATTTT.

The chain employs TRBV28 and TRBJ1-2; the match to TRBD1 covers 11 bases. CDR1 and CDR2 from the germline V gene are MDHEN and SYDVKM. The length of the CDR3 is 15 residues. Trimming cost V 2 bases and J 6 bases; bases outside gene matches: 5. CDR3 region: CASSLGDRGSDGYTF. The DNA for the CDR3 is TGTGCCAGCAGTTTAGGGGACAGGGGGTCGGATGGCTACACCTTC.

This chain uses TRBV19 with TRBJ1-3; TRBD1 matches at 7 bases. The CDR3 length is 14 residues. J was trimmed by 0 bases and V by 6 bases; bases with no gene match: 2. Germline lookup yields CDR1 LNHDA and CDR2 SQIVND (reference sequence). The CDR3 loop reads CASRTGNSGNTIYF. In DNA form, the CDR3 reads TGTGCCAGTAGGACAGGGAACTCTGGAAACACCATATATTTT.

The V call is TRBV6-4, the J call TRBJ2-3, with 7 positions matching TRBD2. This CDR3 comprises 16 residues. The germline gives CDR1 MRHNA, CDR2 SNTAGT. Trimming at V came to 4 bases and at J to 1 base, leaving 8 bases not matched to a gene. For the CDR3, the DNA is TGTGCCAGCAGTGTGGAGCTAGCGGAGGGCACAGATACGCAGTATTTT. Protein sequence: CASSVELAEGTDTQYF.

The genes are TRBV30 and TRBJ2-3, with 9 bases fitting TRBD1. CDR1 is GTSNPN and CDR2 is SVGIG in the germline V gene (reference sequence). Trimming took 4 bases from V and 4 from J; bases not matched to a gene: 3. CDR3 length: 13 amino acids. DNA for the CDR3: TGTGCCTGGATCACAGGGGGCGCAGATACGCAGTATTTT. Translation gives CAWITGGADTQYF.

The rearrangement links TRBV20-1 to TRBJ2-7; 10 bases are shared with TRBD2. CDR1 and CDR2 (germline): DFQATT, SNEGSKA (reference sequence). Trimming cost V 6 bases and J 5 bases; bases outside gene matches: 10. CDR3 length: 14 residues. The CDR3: CSASPGLATHEQYF. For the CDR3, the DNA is TGCAGTGCGAGTCCGGGACTAGCGACCCACGAGCAGTACTTC.

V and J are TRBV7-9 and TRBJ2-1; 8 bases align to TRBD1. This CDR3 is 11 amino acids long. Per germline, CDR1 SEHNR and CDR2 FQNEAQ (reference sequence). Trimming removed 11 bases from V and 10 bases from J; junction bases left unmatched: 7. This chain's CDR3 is CALGTGREQFF. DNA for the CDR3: TGTGCCCTCGGGACAGGCCGGGAGCAGTTCTTC.

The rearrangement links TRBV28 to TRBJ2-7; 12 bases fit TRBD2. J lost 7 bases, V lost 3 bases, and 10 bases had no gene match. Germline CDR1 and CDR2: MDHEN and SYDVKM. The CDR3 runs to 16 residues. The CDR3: CASSLYRLAGVYEQYF. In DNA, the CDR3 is TGTGCCAGCAGTTTGTACAGACTAGCGGGAGTCTATGAGCAGTACTTC.

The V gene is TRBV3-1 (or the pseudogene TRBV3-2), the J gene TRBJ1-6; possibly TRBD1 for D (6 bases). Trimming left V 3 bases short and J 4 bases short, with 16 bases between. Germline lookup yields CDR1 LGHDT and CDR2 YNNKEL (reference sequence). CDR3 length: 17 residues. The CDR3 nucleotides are TGTGCCAGCAGCCAGGAAGAAGGACAGATTTATAATTCACCCCTCCACTTT. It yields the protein CASSQEEGQIYNSPLHF.

CDR3 protein: CASLGGGLNTEAFF. CDR3 DNA: TGTGCCAGCCTCGGGGGGGGACTGAACACTGAAGCTTTCTTT. J is TRBJ1-1 and V is TRBV28; tentative D call: TRBD1 (5 bases). V lost 8 bases, J lost 0 bases, and 13 bases lay in between. This CDR3 has 14 residues. Germline assignment: CDR1 MDHEN and CDR2 SYDVKM.

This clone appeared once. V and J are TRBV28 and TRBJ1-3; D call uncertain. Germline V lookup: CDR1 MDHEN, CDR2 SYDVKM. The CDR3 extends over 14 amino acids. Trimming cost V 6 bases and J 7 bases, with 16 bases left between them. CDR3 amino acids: CASSAGSVTNTIYF. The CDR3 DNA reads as TGTGCCAGCAGCGCCGGGAGCGTGACTAACACCATATATTTT.

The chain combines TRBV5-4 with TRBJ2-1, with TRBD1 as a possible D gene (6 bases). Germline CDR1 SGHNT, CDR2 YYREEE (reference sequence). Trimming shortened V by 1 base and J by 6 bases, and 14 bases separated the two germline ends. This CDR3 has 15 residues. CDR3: CASSLPGLGANEQFF. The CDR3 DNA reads TGTGCCAGCAGCTTGCCGGGTCTGGGGGCCAATGAGCAGTTCTTC.

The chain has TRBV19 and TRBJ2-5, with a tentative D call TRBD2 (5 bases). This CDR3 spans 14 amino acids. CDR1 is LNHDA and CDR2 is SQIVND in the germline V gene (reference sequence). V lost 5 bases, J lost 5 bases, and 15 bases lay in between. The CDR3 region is CASSVTGLGETQYF. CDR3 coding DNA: TGTGCCAGTAGTGTCACGGGGTTGGGGGAGACCCAGTACTTC.

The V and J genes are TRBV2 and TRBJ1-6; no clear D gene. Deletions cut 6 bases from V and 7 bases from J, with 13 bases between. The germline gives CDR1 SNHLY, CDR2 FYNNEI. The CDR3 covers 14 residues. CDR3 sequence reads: CASSGSSRNSPLHF. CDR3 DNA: TGTGCCAGCAGCGGAAGCTCTAGGAATTCACCCCTCCACTTT.

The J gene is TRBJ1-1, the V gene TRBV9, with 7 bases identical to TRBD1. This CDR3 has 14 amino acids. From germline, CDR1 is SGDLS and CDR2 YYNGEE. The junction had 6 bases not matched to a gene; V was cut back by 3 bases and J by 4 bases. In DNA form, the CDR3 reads TGTGCCAGCAGCGAACGGGACAGAGGCACTGAAGCTTTCTTT. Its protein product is CASSERDRGTEAFF.

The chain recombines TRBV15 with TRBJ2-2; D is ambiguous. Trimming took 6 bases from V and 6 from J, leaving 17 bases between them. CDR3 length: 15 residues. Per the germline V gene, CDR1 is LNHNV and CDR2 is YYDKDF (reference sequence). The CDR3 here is CATRFGEAQAGELFF. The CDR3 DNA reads TGTGCCACCAGATTCGGCGAAGCTCAGGCCGGGGAGCTGTTTTTT.